The clone carrying this TCR beta chain has more than one count but fewer than ten. Its antigen is not identified. The length of the CDR3 is 13 residues. V shed 3 bases and J shed 4 bases, with 8 bases lying between them. In germline, CDR1 is MNHEY, CDR2 SMNVEV (reference sequence). TCRdb ran MiXCR on the 5' RACE reads and lists one entry per CDR3 protein. The table shows hundreds of thousands of distinct CDR3 sequences, with 15% to 20% occurring only once. The sample comes from a study of T-cell memory formation after mild COVID-19. About the research overall: Largely donor-specific sequence clusters came from a couple of donors. Study-wide results and limits: Memory cells collected pre-infection included some clones that later responded, suggesting cross-reactive memory joined.

The receptor was derived from a man between 18 and 35 years old who had mild COVID-19 (a few samples of this study predate the infection). Cell type and time point are not known. V usage is TRBV27 and J usage is TRBJ2-3; D gene unclear. The sequencing sample was made of PBMCs or a T cell subset sorted from them (not recorded which). The CDR3: CASSFTWADTQYF. CDR3 DNA: TGTGCCAGCAGTTTCACGTGGGCAGATACGCAGTATTTT.